The 31 T cell receptor beta chains below were found in one sample sequenced in a study of T cells after somatic rescue of genetic block (dated by TCRdb to 2020 to 2021). Receptor amplification or capture employed the immunoSEQ multiplex PCR assay. As stored in TCRdb, this immuneACCESS dataset retains in-frame rearrangements with V and J assigned. A fraction of the clones does not appear; measured against another copy, unresolved V genes explain less than half of the discrepancy, and the remainder lacks a known reason. The sample includes 110,000 or so clones, with about 90% observed a single time. The top ten clonotypes cover more than 1.4% of the sample. The material sequenced was peripheral blood mononuclear cells (PBMCs). The receptors shown here come from a young woman.

The chain has TRBV9 and TRBJ2-3; D perhaps matches TRBD2 (6 bases). Germline CDR1 reads SGDLS; CDR2 reads YYNGEE. The CDR3 length is 17 residues. The ends were cut back, 4 bases at V and 2 bases at J, with 20 bases in the middle. The CDR3 protein is CASSTRTWGDVTDTQYF. As DNA, the CDR3 is TGTGCCAGCAGCACGCGGACTTGGGGGGACGTCACAGATACGCAGTATTTT.

The V and J genes are TRBV30 and TRBJ1-2; no clear D. Germline V gives CDR1 GTSNPN, CDR2 SVGIG (reference sequence). Trimming shortened V by 5 bases and J by 4 bases, and 8 bases separated the two germline ends. The CDR3 has 11 residues. The CDR3 region is CAWLGTYGYTF. The DNA for the CDR3 is TGTGCCTGGCTAGGTACCTATGGCTACACCTTC.

The V and J genes are TRBV29-1 and TRBJ1-3; 10 nucleotides match TRBD1. Losses at the gene ends were 6 bases for V and 1 base for J; bases not matched to a gene: 3. The germline gives CDR1 SQVTM, CDR2 ANQGSEA. The CDR3 length is 14 residues. The CDR3 region is CSVGTGASGNTIYF. CDR3 sequence (DNA): TGCAGCGTCGGGACAGGGGCGTCTGGAAACACCATATATTTT.

The chain couples TRBV11-2 to TRBJ2-5; D is possibly TRBD1 (6 bases). The V end was cut by 7 bases, the J end by 4 bases, with 22 bases between. This CDR3 is built from 16 residues. Germline CDR1 and CDR2: SGHAT and FQNNGV. CDR3: CASTADLTGKGETQYF. DNA for the CDR3: TGTGCCAGCACCGCCGACCTTACAGGGAAAGGAGAGACCCAGTACTTC.

In its sample, this clone was seen once. The chain employs TRBV30 and TRBJ1-2, with unresolved D. Per germline, CDR1 GTSNPN and CDR2 SVGIG (reference sequence). V dropped 0 bases and J dropped 4 bases, with 12 bases sitting between them. There are 14 residues in the CDR3. The DNA for the CDR3 is TGTGCCTGGAGTGTACAATCAGGTCTCTATGGCTACACCTTC. This encodes CAWSVQSGLYGYTF.

V usage is TRBV28 and J usage is TRBJ2-7; perhaps TRBD2 as D (5 bases). The V end was cut by 3 bases, the J end by 5 bases, with 8 bases between. CDR1 and CDR2 from the germline V gene are MDHEN and SYDVKM. CDR3 length: 12 residues. In DNA, the CDR3 is TGTGCCAGCAGTTTGTCCGGGAACGAGCAGTACTTC. Its translation: CASSLSGNEQYF.

This chain uses TRBV15 with TRBJ2-6, with 10 bases lining up with TRBD2. The CDR3 has 16 residues. The germline gives CDR1 LNHNV, CDR2 YYDKDF (reference sequence). With 9 bases clipped from V and 1 base from J, the junction kept 6 bases outside the gene matches. Written as DNA, the CDR3 is TGTGCCACGGCTAGCGGGGGAGTTTCTGGGGCCAACGTCCTGACTTTC. Translating gives CATASGGVSGANVLTF.

The genes are TRBV6-7 and TRBJ2-1; 12 bases agree with TRBD2. TRBV6-7 is flagged as an ORF with uncertain function. The ends lost 7 bases at V and 0 bases at J; junction bases unmatched: 10. The length of the CDR3 is 18 residues. The CDR3 bases are TGTGCCAGCATCACGACTAGCGGGGGTCCTAGCTCCTACAATGAGCAGTTCTTC. Its translation: CASITTSGGPSSYNEQFF.

The genes are TRBV10-3 and TRBJ2-5; D might be TRBD1 (6 bases). With 10 bases removed from V and 5 bases from J, the gap between germline ends came to 11 bases. CDR3 length equals 11 residues. Per the germline V gene, CDR1 is ENHRY and CDR2 is SYGVKD. In nucleotides, the CDR3 is TGTGCCACCAGGGGTGTCGAGACCCAGTACTTC. The encoded protein is CATRGVETQYF.

The J gene is TRBJ2-5, the V gene TRBV7-9; 11 nucleotides align to TRBD1. CDR1 and CDR2 from the germline V gene are SEHNR and FQNEAQ (reference sequence). V lost 5 bases to trimming and J lost 5 bases; unmatched junction nucleotides: 13. The length of the CDR3 is 17 residues. In DNA form, the CDR3 reads TGTGCCAGCAGCCGAACACTGGGGACAGGGGGAAAGGAGACCCAGTACTTC. Its translation is CASSRTLGTGGKETQYF.

With respect to this clone: The junction and the germline gene differ at one end; a read error may be behind it. The chain is built from TRBV10-3 and TRBJ2-7; 7 bases are shared with TRBD1. Per the germline V gene, CDR1 is ENHRY and CDR2 is SYGVKD. The CDR3 covers 11 residues. Written as DNA, the CDR3 is TGTGCCACTCAAGGGGGACAGTTCCGGGACTTC. It encodes CATQGGQFRDF.

V and J are TRBV4-3 and TRBJ2-1; 16 bases are a match to TRBD2. V was pared by 4 bases and J by 5 bases, with 5 bases of the junction left unmatched. CDR1 is LGHNA, CDR2 YSLEER, per germline. The CDR3 is made up of 17 amino acids. The CDR3 reads CASSPGTSGGANNEQFF. CDR3 DNA sequence: TGCGCCAGCAGCCCCGGGACTAGCGGGGGGGCCAACAATGAGCAGTTCTTC.

The chain has TRBV6-5 and TRBJ1-4, with unresolved D. V was trimmed by 5 bases and J by 10 bases, leaving 17 bases between them. Germline V gene data show CDR1 as MNHEY and CDR2 as SVGAGI. The CDR3 consists of 14 residues. The CDR3 protein is CASSLGPQDGKLFF. CDR3 bases: TGTGCCAGCAGTCTCGGCCCCCAAGATGGAAAACTGTTTTTT.

This chain links TRBV12-5 with TRBJ2-7; no clear D. Germline lookup yields CDR1 LGHNT and CDR2 FRNRAP. This CDR3 spans 13 amino acids. Trimming cost V 3 bases and J 2 bases, with 8 bases left between them. CDR3 nucleotide sequence: TGTGCTAGTGGTTTTGGCTTGACCTACGAGCAGTACTTC. Translation gives CASGFGLTYEQYF.

The chain is built from TRBV7-8 and TRBJ1-1, with TRBD1 identical over 7 bases. Germline CDR1 is SGHVS and CDR2 is FQNEAQ. This CDR3 has 11 amino acids. V trimming: 6 bases; J trimming: 7 bases; junction bases outside the gene matches: 2. CDR3 in amino acids: CASSRTGEAFF. CDR3 in DNA: TGTGCCAGCAGTCGGACAGGTGAAGCTTTCTTT.

This chain connects TRBV5-6 to TRBJ2-1, with D possibly matching TRBD1 (5 bases). The V end was cut by 0 bases, the J end by 10 bases, with 11 bases between. The CDR3 is 13 residues long. Germline CDR1 reads SGHDT; CDR2 reads YYEEEE. CDR3: CASSLGQGWEQFF. DNA for the CDR3: TGTGCCAGCAGCTTGGGTCAGGGCTGGGAGCAGTTCTTC.

The chain carries TRBV11-2 and TRBJ2-3, with 7 bases aligning to TRBD1. V lost 2 bases, J lost 4 bases, and 9 bases stayed unmatched. Germline CDR1 is SGHAT and CDR2 is FQNNGV. The CDR3 runs to 16 residues. The CDR3 DNA sequence: TGTGCCAGCAGCTTATCTAGGGGGCAAAACGCAGATACGCAGTATTTT. It specifies CASSLSRGQNADTQYF.

V usage is TRBV11-2 and J usage is TRBJ1-6, with no clear D. The germline gives CDR1 SGHAT, CDR2 FQNNGV. The ends were cut back, 5 bases at V and 0 bases at J, with 20 bases in the middle. The CDR3 runs 19 residues. The CDR3: CASSTRLDKESSYNSPLHF. CDR3 nucleotides: TGTGCCAGCAGCACACGCCTCGACAAAGAGAGCTCCTATAATTCACCCCTCCACTTT. Together with reference TRBV11-2 and TRBJ1-6, the CDR3 gives the full variable domain: EAGVAQSPRYKIIEKRQSVAFWCNPISGHATLYWYQQILGQGPKLLIQFQNNGVVDDSQLPKDRFSAERLKGVDSTLKIQPAKLEDSAVYLCASSTRLDKESSYNSPLHFGNGTRLTVT.

V gene TRBV29-1 combines with J gene TRBJ2-3, with D perhaps TRBD1 or TRBD2 (5 bases each). V dropped 0 bases and J dropped 1 base, with 20 bases sitting between them. This CDR3 spans 18 amino acids. From germline, CDR1 is SQVTM and CDR2 ANQGSEA. The CDR3 loop is CSVEERGALFLGTDTQYF. DNA for the CDR3: TGCAGCGTTGAAGAGAGAGGGGCATTATTTCTAGGCACAGATACGCAGTATTTT.

The chain uses TRBV7-2 and TRBJ2-7; D call uncertain. The CDR3 runs 11 residues. The V end lost 0 bases, the J end lost 5 bases, and 2 bases lay between the germline ends. CDR1 is SGHTA, CDR2 FQGNSA, per germline. This CDR3 is CASSLAHEQYF. As DNA, the CDR3 is TGTGCCAGCAGCTTAGCCCACGAGCAGTACTTC.

This rearrangement joins TRBV27 to TRBJ1-6, with 7 bases fitting TRBD1. The CDR3 is 15 amino acids. Germline loops: CDR1 MNHEY, CDR2 SMNVEV (reference sequence). Losses at the gene ends were 7 bases for V and 7 bases for J; bases not matched to a gene: 10. CDR3 amino acids: CASTSTGPVNSPLHF. The CDR3 DNA follows: TGTGCCAGCACCTCGACAGGGCCGGTAAATTCACCCCTCCACTTT.

The chain is built from TRBV6-6 and TRBJ1-1; tentatively, D is TRBD1 (5 bases). CDR3 length equals 16 residues. From germline, CDR1 is MNHNY and CDR2 SVGAGI (reference sequence). The ends were cut back, 0 bases at V and 5 bases at J, with 16 bases in the middle. The CDR3 sequence is CASSYSRQGIRTEAFF. The DNA of the CDR3 is TGTGCCAGCAGTTACTCGCGGCAGGGAATTAGGACTGAAGCTTTCTTT.

This chain joins TRBV7-2 and TRBJ2-5; D is ambiguous. V was clipped by 2 bases and J by 2 bases, with 15 bases between them. From germline, CDR1 is SGHTA and CDR2 FQGNSA. CDR3 length equals 16 residues. The CDR3: CASSLRQSVDQETQYF. Here the CDR3 DNA reads TGTGCCAGCAGCTTAAGGCAGTCGGTGGATCAAGAGACCCAGTACTTC.

This clone was found once. The CDR3 DNA follows: TGTGCCAGCAGCTTGTACAGGGGGAACACTGAAGCTTTCTTT. Its translation: CASSLYRGNTEAFF. The gene calls are TRBV7-2 and TRBJ1-1; 7 bases match TRBD1. The CDR3 has 14 residues. The trim removed 3 bases at V and 1 base at J, leaving 2 bases unmatched. Germline CDR1 and CDR2: SGHTA and FQGNSA.

The rearrangement joins TRBV30 to TRBJ2-3; D could derive from TRBD1 or TRBD2 (6 bases each). CDR1 and CDR2 from the germline V gene are GTSNPN and SVGIG (reference sequence). Trimming stripped 1 base from V and 4 bases from J, with 9 bases between. This CDR3 comprises 13 residues. The CDR3 DNA follows: TGTGCCTGGAGTGAGGGGGGCGCAGATACGCAGTATTTT. As protein: CAWSEGGADTQYF.

The chain employs TRBV9 and TRBJ1-2, with D perhaps TRBD1 (5 bases). V lost 3 bases, J lost 5 bases, and 14 bases lay in between. The CDR3 runs to 14 residues. CDR1 SGDLS and CDR2 YYNGEE come from the germline V gene. The CDR3 nucleotides read TGTGCCAGCAGCGCCCGGGACGGGATGTATGGCTACACCTTC. It translates to CASSARDGMYGYTF.

The chain employs TRBV21-1 and TRBJ1-1. TRBV21-1 is an annotated pseudogene. The CDR3 runs to 16 residues. The CDR3: CASSPDGVGGDTEAFF. The CDR3 nucleotides are TGTGCCAGCAGCCCCGACGGAGTCGGCGGGGACACTGAAGCTTTCTTT.

The gene calls are TRBV19 and TRBJ2-6; 11 bases map to TRBD1. Germline CDR1 reads LNHDA; CDR2 reads SQIVND (reference sequence). The CDR3 consists of 17 residues. Losses at the gene ends were 5 bases for V and 4 bases for J; bases not matched to a gene: 7. CDR3 protein: CASSPGQGVSGANVLTF. CDR3 bases: TGTGCCAGTAGTCCGGGACAGGGGGTCTCCGGGGCCAACGTCCTGACTTTC. The whole variable domain, filled in from reference TRBV19 and TRBJ2-6, reads DGGITQSPKYLFRKEGQNVTLSCEQNLNHDAMYWYRQDPGQGLRLIYYSQIVNDFQKGDIAEGYSVSREKKESFPLTVTSAQKNPTAFYLCASSPGQGVSGANVLTFGAGSRLTVL.

This chain joins TRBV19 and TRBJ1-1; 7 bases match TRBD1. The CDR3 runs 14 residues. CDR1 and CDR2 from the germline V gene are LNHDA and SQIVND (reference sequence). V trimming: 7 bases; J trimming: 1 base; junction bases outside the gene matches: 6. This chain's CDR3 is CASTSRQGNTEAFF. The CDR3 DNA reads TGTGCCAGTACCTCTCGACAGGGGAACACTGAAGCTTTCTTT.

As regards this clone: Relative to the germline gene, one junction end is altered; a read error may explain this. The rearrangement uses TRBV10-2 and TRBJ1-2; no clear D. Germline V gene sequence: CDR1 WSHSY, CDR2 SAAADI. The CDR3 spans 11 residues. CDR3 loop: CASGKYYGYTF. The CDR3 region has the DNA TGCGCCAGCGGTAAATACTACGGCTACACCTTC.

The CDR3 DNA sequence: TGCGCCAGCAGCTTCACAGGGCCTAACACTGAAGCTTTCTTT. As protein: CASSFTGPNTEAFF. V and J are TRBV5-1 and TRBJ1-1; a weak D match, TRBD1 (6 bases). This CDR3 is 14 amino acids long. V lost 2 bases and J 2 bases, leaving 10 bases between the germline ends. Germline values: CDR1 SGHRS, CDR2 YFSETQ.